Described below is a single T cell receptor (beta chain) sequence and its context. The data were taken from a study of identical twins. Each CDR3 protein is one row after TCRdb ran MiXCR on the 5' RACE reads. Of 1.5 million to 2 million distinct CDR3 sequences in the sample, roughly 35% are singletons; the top ten hold about 0.25%. The germline CDR1 and CDR2 sequences are MNHEY and SMNVEV (reference sequence). CDR3 length: 16 residues. Trimming cost V 5 bases and J 0 bases, with 14 bases left between them. This chain uses TRBV27 with TRBJ2-1; D is perhaps TRBD1 (6 bases). Sequenced: cord blood. The sequence was obtained from a newborn girl in good health. In DNA form, the CDR3 reads TGTGCCAGCAGTAGCCAAACAGGGTTCTCCTACAATGAGCAGTTCTTC. This codes for CASSSQTGFSYNEQFF.